The 28 T cell receptor beta chains below come from one sample, sequenced in a study of CD8 T cells in ankylosing spondylitis. One entry per CDR3 protein results from TCRdb running MiXCR on the 5' RACE reads. Of 470,000 or so distinct CDR3 sequences listed, around 26% are singletons. Study-level findings and limits: Typical of ankylosing spondylitis blood, it appeared, was a TCR beta motif of eight highly homologous variants.

Their recognized antigens are unknown. Material: blood, either unsorted or a sorted T cell fraction (not recorded which). The receptors derive from a male donor with ankylosing spondylitis.

This clonotype was detected only once. This rearrangement joins TRBV15 to TRBJ2-7, with D possibly matching TRBD2 (5 bases). V lost 0 bases and J lost 1, with 13 bases in between. Per the germline V gene, CDR1 is LNHNV and CDR2 is YYDKDF (reference sequence). This CDR3 spans 16 amino acids. The CDR3 coding sequence is TGTGCCACCAGCAGAGATATAGGACTCCGATCCTACGAGCAGTACTTC. As protein: CATSRDIGLRSYEQYF.

The chain joins TRBV20-1 to TRBJ2-2; D is unresolved. Germline values: CDR1 DFQATT, CDR2 SNEGSKA (reference sequence). This CDR3 is built from 15 residues. V shed 0 bases and J shed 3 bases, with 11 bases lying between them. As DNA, the CDR3 is TGCAGTGCTAGAGATTTGAGGTGGGACACCGGGGAGCTGTTTTTT. Amino acids: CSARDLRWDTGELFF.

This clonotype showed up just a few times. This chain uses TRBV20-1 with TRBJ2-1; TRBD2 might be the D (5 bases). Between the trimmed V and J ends, which lost 0 bases and 3 bases, there was a span of 9 bases. The CDR3 extends over 14 amino acids. The germline CDR1 and CDR2 sequences are DFQATT and SNEGSKA (reference sequence). CDR3: CSARDQAGYNEQFF. The DNA of the CDR3 is TGCAGTGCTAGAGATCAGGCGGGCTACAATGAGCAGTTCTTC.

This sequence joins TRBV5-5 and TRBJ1-2; TRBD1 agrees at 9 bases. Germline values: CDR1 SGHKS, CDR2 YYEKEE (reference sequence). V lost 4 bases, J lost 5 bases, and 12 bases stayed unmatched. The CDR3 sequence is 16 residues long. CDR3 residues: CASSELGTGYGYGYTF. In DNA form, the CDR3 reads TGTGCCAGCAGCGAATTAGGGACAGGGTACGGTTATGGCTACACCTTC.

The J gene is TRBJ2-5, the V gene TRBV5-1; 10 bases agree with TRBD2. Germline values: CDR1 SGHRS, CDR2 YFSETQ. This CDR3 is built from 15 residues. V dropped 6 bases and J dropped 5; count of bases not matched to a gene: 10. The CDR3 DNA is TGCGCCAGCACCCCCGGACTAGCGGACCGGGAGACCCAGTACTTC. It yields the protein CASTPGLADRETQYF.

The chain has TRBV7-9 and TRBJ2-1, with D possibly matching TRBD1 (6 bases). The V end was cut by 7 bases, the J end by 5 bases, with 15 bases between. Germline CDR1 reads SEHNR; CDR2 reads FQNEAQ (reference sequence). This CDR3 region has 14 residues. CDR3 DNA sequence: TGTGCCAGCACGGGTGAGGGGGTGAACAATGAGCAGTTCTTC. Protein sequence: CASTGEGVNNEQFF. The variable domain in full, with the rest retrieved from reference TRBV7-9 and TRBJ2-1, is DTGVSQNPRHKITKRGQNVTFRCDPISEHNRLYWYRQTLGQGPEFLTYFQNEAQLEKSRLLSDRFSAERPKGSFSTLEIQRTEQGDSAMYLCASTGEGVNNEQFFGPGTRLTVL.

This chain joins TRBV10-3 and TRBJ2-1; perhaps D is TRBD1 or TRBD2 (6 bases each). Germline V gives CDR1 ENHRY, CDR2 SYGVKD. The CDR3 runs to 15 residues. V lost 9 bases to trimming and J lost 4 bases, with 19 bases between them. The CDR3 DNA reads as TGTGCCATAGGGGGGAAAGTTGGTGTATACAATGAGCAGTTCTTC. It codes for CAIGGKVGVYNEQFF.

This clonotype was counted between two and nine times. The chain carries TRBV11-3 and TRBJ2-2; D unresolved. V lost 1 base and J 1 base, leaving 10 bases between the germline ends. Germline V gives CDR1 SGHNT, CDR2 YENEEA. This CDR3 has 16 residues. The CDR3 DNA sequence: TGTGCCAGCAGCTTAGGGATTCTGGGGAACACCGGGGAGCTGTTTTTT. It specifies CASSLGILGNTGELFF. Drawing the rest from reference TRBV11-3 and TRBJ2-2, the complete variable domain is EAGVVQSPRYKIIEKKQPVAFWCNPISGHNTLYWYLQNLGQGPELLIRYENEEAVDDSQLPKDRFSAERLKGVDSTLKIQPAELGDSAVYLCASSLGILGNTGELFFGEGSRLTVL.

This clonotype was counted a few times. V and J are TRBV9 and TRBJ2-4; D is ambiguous. From germline, CDR1 is SGDLS and CDR2 YYNGEE. This CDR3 region has 13 residues. V gave up 4 bases and J gave up 6 bases, with 11 bases separating them. The chain's CDR3 is CASSRSSGNIQYF. Here the CDR3 DNA reads TGTGCCAGCAGCCGGAGTAGTGGAAACATTCAGTACTTC.

As DNA, the CDR3 is TGTGCCAGCAGCGGGACAGGGTCTCGGGGCTACACCTTC. Encoded protein: CASSGTGSRGYTF. This chain connects TRBV5-6 to TRBJ1-2, with TRBD1 identical over 9 bases. The CDR3 length is 13 residues. The germline gives CDR1 SGHDT, CDR2 YYEEEE. V was pared by 4 bases and J by 8 bases, with 6 bases of the junction left unmatched.

This clonotype was picked up a small number of times. The chain joins TRBV5-1 to TRBJ2-6, with 7 bases matching TRBD1. CDR1 SGHRS and CDR2 YFSETQ come from the germline V gene. Germline trimming cut 5 bases from V and 0 bases from J; bases unmatched to any gene: 11. The CDR3 length is 18 residues. The CDR3 region is CASRGRTGFPSGANVLTF. Written as DNA, the CDR3 is TGCGCCAGCAGAGGTAGGACAGGTTTTCCCTCTGGGGCCAACGTCCTGACTTTC.

The table lists this clonotype with a few counts. This chain uses TRBV15 with TRBJ2-7; 9 positions match TRBD1. The ends lost 3 bases at V and 6 bases at J; junction bases unmatched: 9. From germline, CDR1 is LNHNV and CDR2 YYDKDF (reference sequence). The CDR3 totals 15 residues. CDR3: CATSRAPTGGREQYV. DNA for the CDR3: TGTGCCACCAGCAGGGCCCCTACAGGGGGCCGCGAGCAGTACGTC.

The chain recombines TRBV7-2 with TRBJ2-1, with TRBD1 as a possible D gene (6 bases). V dropped 5 bases and J dropped 2 bases, with 13 bases sitting between them. Looked up from germline, CDR1 is SGHTA and CDR2 is FQGNSA. The CDR3 is 15 amino acids. For the CDR3, the DNA is TGTGCCAGCAGCACAACAGGGATGGCCTACAATGAGCAGTTCTTC. Translating it yields CASSTTGMAYNEQFF.

This chain links TRBV11-2 with TRBJ1-2, with TRBD1 matching 9 bases. The trim removed 4 bases at V and 4 bases at J, leaving 7 bases unmatched. The CDR3 runs to 15 residues. Germline V gene data show CDR1 as SGHAT and CDR2 as FQNNGV. The CDR3 region has the DNA TGTGCCAGCAGCTCCACAGGGGGCAGAACCTATGGCTACACCTTC. Protein product: CASSSTGGRTYGYTF.

The V call is TRBV6-1, the J call TRBJ1-6; 8 nucleotides align to TRBD1. Per germline, CDR1 MNHNS and CDR2 SASEGT. The V segment lost 6 bases and the J segment 9 bases; nucleotides outside the gene matches: 7. This CDR3 is 14 amino acids long. Written as DNA, the CDR3 is TGTGCCAGCAGGCCACAGGGGGAAGGTTCACCCCTCCACTTT. Protein sequence: CASRPQGEGSPLHF.

The CDR3 region has the DNA TGCAGTGCCCCCGAACTGGGAACGGACTTCACAGATACGCAGTATTTT. It codes for CSAPELGTDFTDTQYF. The V gene is TRBV20-1, the J gene TRBJ2-3, with D possibly TRBD2 on 5 matching bases. V was cut by 6 bases and J by 2 bases, with 21 bases left in between. The CDR3 has 16 residues. CDR1 DFQATT and CDR2 SNEGSKA come from the germline V gene (reference sequence).

At least ten counts were recorded for this clonotype. V usage is TRBV29-1 and J usage is TRBJ1-1; D perhaps matches TRBD1 (5 bases). The CDR3 is made up of 15 amino acids. Trimming removed 8 bases at V and 0 bases at J, with 19 bases between. Germline V gives CDR1 SQVTM, CDR2 ANQGSEA. The DNA for the CDR3 is TGCAGCACCGCCCCCGGGTGGGGGATGAACACTGAAGCTTTCTTT. Translated: CSTAPGWGMNTEAFF.

The sample holds one count of this clonotype. The chain carries TRBV4-1 and TRBJ1-1; D not certain. This CDR3 region has 17 residues. The germline V gene encodes CDR1 MGHRA and CDR2 YSYEKL. Trimming removed 1 base from V and 0 bases from J, with 15 bases in between. The CDR3: CASSQVRGRTMNTEAFF. CDR3 in DNA: TGCGCCAGCAGCCAAGTTCGCGGCAGGACTATGAACACTGAAGCTTTCTTT.

The chain is built from TRBV7-8 and TRBJ2-1, with TRBD2 as a possible D gene (7 bases). CDR3 size: 15 residues. Germline V CDR1 and CDR2: SGHVS, FQNEAQ. Trimming cost V 5 bases and J 9 bases, with 20 bases left between them. The DNA for the CDR3 is TGTGCCAGCAGCCGGAGGGGGGGAGGGCTAGGTGAGCAGTTCTTC. Translation: CASSRRGGGLGEQFF.

J is TRBJ2-7 and V is TRBV5-5, with D unclear. V was clipped by 10 bases and J by 3 bases, with 23 bases between them. Germline CDR1 reads SGHKS; CDR2 reads YYEKEE (reference sequence). The CDR3 covers 15 residues. CDR3 region: CAGQATMDGSYEQYF. Here the CDR3 DNA reads TGTGCCGGCCAAGCAACAATGGACGGCAGCTACGAGCAGTACTTC. Full variable domain (missing parts from reference TRBV5-5 and TRBJ2-7): DAGVTQSPTHLIKTRGQQVTLRCSPISGHKSVSWYQQVLGQGPQFIFQYYEKEERGRGNFPDRFSARQFPNYSSELNVNALLLGDSALYLCAGQATMDGSYEQYFGPGTRLTVT.

This clonotype has a count of ten or more. This chain links TRBV12-3 or TRBV12-4 with TRBJ2-5; TRBD2 matches at 11 bases. The CDR3 extends over 15 amino acids. Trimming removed 6 bases from V and 2 bases from J; junction bases left unmatched: 5. The CDR3 loop is CASSLGTSGQETQYF. Here the CDR3 DNA reads TGTGCCAGCAGCCTCGGGACTAGCGGACAAGAGACCCAGTACTTC.

The chain is built from TRBV20-1 and TRBJ2-3; 12 bases match TRBD2. The CDR3 sequence is 14 residues long. J lost 6 bases, V lost 5 bases, and 6 bases had no gene match. The germline gives CDR1 DFQATT, CDR2 SNEGSKA (reference sequence). Written as DNA, the CDR3 is TGCAGTGCTGTGACTAGCGGGAGACCGGATACGCAGTATTTT. Protein product: CSAVTSGRPDTQYF.

This chain links TRBV12-3 or TRBV12-4 with TRBJ1-5; tentative D call: TRBD1 (5 bases). Trimming removed 7 bases from V and 4 bases from J, with 14 bases in between. The CDR3 loop spans 14 amino acids. The CDR3 nucleotides are TGTGCCAGCACCCCGGGACGGCCAAATCAGCCCCAGCATTTT. It yields the protein CASTPGRPNQPQHF.

This clonotype was counted only a few times. The chain is built from TRBV20-1 and TRBJ1-1; D not resolved. This CDR3 region has 14 residues. CDR1 and CDR2 from the germline V gene are DFQATT and SNEGSKA (reference sequence). Trimming pared 6 bases from V and 5 bases from J, leaving 19 bases between. CDR3 in amino acids: CSAARIRAATEAFF. For the CDR3, the DNA is TGCAGTGCCGCCCGTATTCGGGCCGCGACTGAAGCTTTCTTT.

The chain is built from TRBV29-1 and TRBJ1-5, with 8 bases identical to TRBD1. The CDR3 has 13 residues. Per germline, CDR1 SQVTM and CDR2 ANQGSEA. V shed 4 bases, J shed 4 bases, and the junction held 3 bases outside the gene matches. CDR3 DNA sequence: TGCAGCGTTGCAGGACAGGGTAATCAGCCCCAGCATTTT. Translating it yields CSVAGQGNQPQHF.

The count of this clonotype is one. The chain uses TRBV4-2 and TRBJ2-1; a possible D gene is TRBD1 (6 bases). The CDR3 contains 16 residues. V was shortened by 4 bases and J by 5 bases, with 18 bases between the two germline ends. Germline V gene lookup returns CDR1 LGHNA and CDR2 YNFKEQ. The CDR3 region is CASSPISARGHNEQFF. The CDR3 DNA reads as TGTGCCAGCAGCCCAATAAGCGCCAGGGGACACAATGAGCAGTTCTTC.

The chain combines TRBV15 with TRBJ2-3; D may be TRBD2 (7 bases). V gave up 0 bases and J gave up 2 bases, with 12 bases separating them. Germline lookup yields CDR1 LNHNV and CDR2 YYDKDF (reference sequence). The CDR3 is 16 residues long. CDR3 bases: TGTGCCACCAGCAGAGACGGCGGGGGCCCCACAGATACGCAGTATTTT. The encoded protein is CATSRDGGGPTDTQYF.

This chain joins TRBV10-3 and TRBJ1-3, with 9 bases fitting TRBD1. J gave up 2 bases and V 4 bases, and 0 bases lay outside the gene matches. The length of the CDR3 is 14 residues. Germline V CDR1 and CDR2: ENHRY, SYGVKD. The CDR3 is CAISGTGAGNTIYF. The CDR3 nucleotides are TGTGCCATCAGTGGGACAGGGGCTGGAAACACCATATATTTT.